Listed below are T cell receptor beta chains from one sample, sequenced in a study of T cell responses to AZD1222 COVID-19 vaccine. Data came from immunoSEQ multiplex PCR; TCRdb stores just in-frame clones and leaves some out. The repertoire holds some 100,000 clones, with 90% as singletons. Sequencing used peripheral blood, obtained on day 0 of AZD1222 vaccination. The receptors here all came from an adult in good health. CDR3s include the opening cysteine and the closing phenylalanine or tryptophan. D genes are given only for firm matches. Clone size is stated in some rows and not others, as once, few, many or a class when expanded.

cdr3_aa: CASSLWPGVVGGELFF
cdr3_nt: TGTGCCAGCAGCTTATGGCCCGGGGTAGTCGGGGGGGAGCTGTTTTTT
clone_size: .
d_call: .
j_call: TRBJ2-2
v_call: TRBV5-4

cdr3_aa: CASSEQGRGGSPLHF
cdr3_nt: TGTGCCAGCAGTGAACAGGGGAGAGGTGGATCACCCCTCCACTTT
clone_size: .
d_call: .
j_call: TRBJ1-6
v_call: TRBV6-1

cdr3_aa: CASSLGPGNTEAFF
cdr3_nt: TGTGCCAGCAGCTTGGGTCCAGGGAACACTGAAGCTTTCTTT
clone_size: .
d_call: .
j_call: TRBJ1-1
v_call: TRBV28

cdr3_aa: CASFRGRMNTEAFF
cdr3_nt: TGTGCCAGCTTCAGGGGGAGAATGAACACTGAAGCTTTCTTT
clone_size: .
d_call: TRBD1
j_call: TRBJ1-1
v_call: TRBV6-5

cdr3_aa: CASSQDLEPGNTIYF
cdr3_nt: TGTGCCAGCAGCCAAGACTTAGAACCAGGAAACACCATATATTTT
clone_size: few
d_call: .
j_call: TRBJ1-3
v_call: TRBV3-1/TRBV3-2

cdr3_aa: CASSEGVGGRNSPLHF
cdr3_nt: TGTGCCAGCAGTGAGGGGGTCGGGGGCAGAAATTCACCCCTCCACTTT
clone_size: .
d_call: .
j_call: TRBJ1-6
v_call: TRBV2

cdr3_aa: CASSPGQWISNQPQHF
cdr3_nt: TGTGCCAGCAGCCCGGGACAGTGGATTTCCAATCAGCCCCAGCATTTT
clone_size: .
d_call: TRBD1
j_call: TRBJ1-5
v_call: TRBV6-2/TRBV6-3

cdr3_aa: CASGLPGLLYEQFF
cdr3_nt: TGTGCCAGCGGCCTGCCGGGACTCCTATATGAGCAGTTCTTC
clone_size: .
d_call: .
j_call: TRBJ2-1
v_call: TRBV6-5

cdr3_aa: CASSQVHRGEETQYF
cdr3_nt: TGCGCCAGCAGCCAAGTGCACAGGGGCGAAGAGACCCAGTACTTC
clone_size: .
d_call: TRBD1
j_call: TRBJ2-5
v_call: TRBV4-1

cdr3_aa: CASSPGVAPSYEQYF
cdr3_nt: TGTGCCAGCAGCCCTGGGGTAGCGCCTTCCTACGAGCAGTACTTC
clone_size: .
d_call: .
j_call: TRBJ2-7
v_call: TRBV7-7

cdr3_aa: CASSQDPAHQPQHF
cdr3_nt: TGTGCCAGCAGCCAAGATCCTGCCCATCAGCCCCAGCATTTT
clone_size: .
d_call: .
j_call: TRBJ1-5
v_call: TRBV3-1/TRBV3-2

cdr3_aa: CASSRDRPPTYSCGAFF
cdr3_nt: TGTGCCAGTAGTAGAGACAGACCCCCCACCTACTCCTGTGGAGCTTTCTTT
clone_size: .
d_call: .
j_call: TRBJ1-1
v_call: TRBV19

cdr3_aa: CASCTTYEQYF
cdr3_nt: TGTGCCAGCTGTACGACCTACGAGCAGTACTTC
clone_size: .
d_call: .
j_call: TRBJ2-7
v_call: TRBV28

cdr3_aa: CSAAPRYEQFF
cdr3_nt: TGCAGTGCTGCCCCCCGGTATGAGCAGTTCTTC
clone_size: .
d_call: .
j_call: TRBJ2-1
v_call: TRBV20-1

cdr3_aa: CASSPGLNTEAFF
cdr3_nt: TGTGCCAGCTCACCAGGGTTGAACACTGAAGCTTTCTTT
clone_size: .
d_call: .
j_call: TRBJ1-1
v_call: TRBV18

cdr3_aa: CASIKSGGAKNEQFF
cdr3_nt: TGTGCCAGCATCAAGAGCGGGGGGGCCAAGAATGAGCAGTTCTTC
clone_size: .
d_call: TRBD2
j_call: TRBJ2-1
v_call: TRBV6-5

cdr3_aa: CASSTTVLQETQYF
cdr3_nt: TGTGCCAGCAGTACGACAGTTTTACAAGAGACCCAGTACTTC
clone_size: .
d_call: .
j_call: TRBJ2-5
v_call: TRBV28

cdr3_aa: CAWSRGLGNTIYF
cdr3_nt: TGTGCCTGGAGTAGGGGCCTCGGAAACACCATATATTTT
clone_size: .
d_call: .
j_call: TRBJ1-3
v_call: TRBV30

cdr3_aa: CASSFRHSGTGVSAGELFF
cdr3_nt: TGTGCCAGCAGTTTTCGACACTCCGGGACAGGGGTATCCGCCGGGGAGCTGTTTTTT
clone_size: .
d_call: TRBD1
j_call: TRBJ2-2
v_call: TRBV28

cdr3_aa: CASSRRVGYGYTF
cdr3_nt: TGTGCCAGCAGTCGCAGGGTCGGGTATGGCTACACCTTC
clone_size: .
d_call: .
j_call: TRBJ1-2
v_call: TRBV12-3/TRBV12-4

cdr3_aa: CASSYRDRGLYGYTF
cdr3_nt: TGTGCCAGCAGTTACCGGGACAGGGGTTTGTATGGCTACACCTTC
clone_size: .
d_call: TRBD1
j_call: TRBJ1-2
v_call: TRBV28

cdr3_aa: CASSRDHPSYGYTF
cdr3_nt: TGTGCCAGCAGTAGGGATCACCCCTCCTATGGCTACACCTTC
clone_size: .
d_call: .
j_call: TRBJ1-2
v_call: TRBV27

cdr3_aa: CASSEDRQVLSRFYQPQHF
cdr3_nt: TGTGCCAGCAGTGAGGATCGACAGGTTTTGTCCAGATTCTATCAGCCCCAGCATTTT
clone_size: .
d_call: .
j_call: TRBJ1-5
v_call: TRBV6-1

cdr3_aa: CASSPDGRKGNEKLFF
cdr3_nt: TGTGCCAGCTCACCGGACGGCAGGAAGGGAAATGAAAAACTGTTTTTT
clone_size: .
d_call: .
j_call: TRBJ1-4
v_call: TRBV18

cdr3_aa: CASRLNRDTDTQYF
cdr3_nt: TGTGCCAGTAGACTCAACCGGGACACAGATACGCAGTATTTT
clone_size: .
d_call: .
j_call: TRBJ2-3
v_call: TRBV19

cdr3_aa: CASSVPENTEAFF
cdr3_nt: TGCGCCAGCAGTGTTCCTGAGAACACTGAAGCTTTCTTT
clone_size: .
d_call: .
j_call: TRBJ1-1
v_call: TRBV10-1

cdr3_aa: CASSLELHKDLFF
cdr3_nt: TGTGCCAGCAGCTTAGAGCTTCATAAGGATCTTTTCTTT
clone_size: .
d_call: .
j_call: TRBJ1-1
v_call: TRBV7-8

cdr3_aa: CASSIGTGPPYGYTF
cdr3_nt: TGTGCCAGCAGTATCGGGACAGGGCCGCCTTATGGCTACACCTTC
clone_size: .
d_call: TRBD1
j_call: TRBJ1-2
v_call: TRBV28

cdr3_aa: CASSLVFRGNTGELFF
cdr3_nt: TGTGCCAGTAGTCTGGTCTTTCGGGGAAACACCGGGGAGCTGTTTTTT
clone_size: .
d_call: .
j_call: TRBJ2-2
v_call: TRBV19

cdr3_aa: CSASGRKTFF
cdr3_nt: TGCAGTGCTAGTGGACGAAAAACCTTCTTC
clone_size: .
d_call: .
j_call: TRBJ1-2
v_call: TRBV20-1

cdr3_aa: CASRPTGTYNEQFF
cdr3_nt: TGTGCCAGTAGGCCGACAGGTACCTACAATGAGCAGTTCTTC
clone_size: .
d_call: .
j_call: TRBJ2-1
v_call: TRBV19

cdr3_aa: CASSIELGYEQYF
cdr3_nt: TGTGCCAGTAGTATAGAACTCGGGTACGAGCAGTACTTC
clone_size: .
d_call: .
j_call: TRBJ2-7
v_call: TRBV19